A selection of T cell receptor beta chains follows, all from one sample in a study of control samples from healthy donors and cancer patients. TCRdb's copy holds only in-frame clones and misses some; the assay was immunoSEQ multiplex PCR. The sample records about 120,000 clones, approximately 87% being singletons. What was sequenced was blood. The source is a man in his sixties in good health. CDR3s include the opening cysteine and the closing phenylalanine or tryptophan. A D gene is named only where the DNA matches it firmly. The size entry is marked missing in some rows and otherwise reads once, few, many or a size class.

clone_size j_call d_call v_call cdr3_aa cdr3_nt
. TRBJ2-5 TRBD1 TRBV5-1 CASSLTGTVWRETQYF TGCGCCAGCAGCCTAACCGGGACAGTTTGGAGAGAGACCCAGTACTTC
. TRBJ2-7 TRBD1 TRBV11-2 CASSLGGGRGYEQYF TGTGCCAGCAGCTTAGGTGGGGGCAGGGGGTACGAGCAGTACTTC
. TRBJ2-7 TRBD1 TRBV18 CASSPRQGNSYEQYF TGTGCCAGCTCACCAAGACAGGGGAACTCCTACGAGCAGTACTTC
. TRBJ1-4 TRBD1 TRBV28 CASSSGQDNEKLFF TGTGCCAGCAGTTCGGGACAGGATAATGAAAAACTGTTTTTT
. TRBJ2-5 . TRBV6-2/TRBV6-3 CASSGGTAETQYF TGTGCCAGCAGTGGGGGAACGGCGGAGACCCAGTACTTC
. TRBJ1-5 TRBD1 TRBV10-2 CASTLDRDFNQPQHF TGCGCCAGCACCCTCGACAGGGACTTTAATCAGCCCCAGCATTTT
. TRBJ2-7 . TRBV12-3/TRBV12-4 CASSQRSFSEQYF TGTGCCAGCAGTCAACGGAGCTTCAGCGAGCAGTACTTC
. TRBJ2-3 . TRBV2 CASSVPARTDTQYF TGTGCCAGCAGTGTCCCCGCCCGCACAGATACGCAGTATTTT
. TRBJ2-7 TRBD1 TRBV14 CASSLIQGAEQYF TGTGCCAGCAGCCTGATACAGGGGGCCGAGCAGTACTTC
. TRBJ1-4 TRBD1 TRBV7-2 CASSFNRGGVSEKLFF TGTGCCAGCAGCTTCAACAGGGGGGGTGTAAGTGAAAAACTGTTTTTT
. TRBJ2-7 . TRBV12-3/TRBV12-4 CASSLSGSYEQYF TGTGCCAGCAGTTTAAGTGGGAGCTACGAGCAGTACTTC
. TRBJ1-4 . TRBV19 CASSVFSSGTNEKLFF TGTGCCAGTAGTGTCTTTTCGTCAGGGACGAATGAAAAACTGTTTTTT
. TRBJ2-2 . TRBV5-1 CASSVTNTGELFF TGCGCCAGCAGCGTCACGAACACCGGGGAGCTGTTTTTT
once TRBJ1-5 . TRBV6-5 CASSWDSNQPQHF TGTGCCAGCAGTTGGGACAGCAATCAGCCCCAGCATTTT
. TRBJ1-2 TRBD1 TRBV19 CASTGGVDYGYTF TGTGCCAGTACAGGGGGCGTGGACTATGGCTACACCTTC
. TRBJ2-7 . TRBV10-1 CASSPGYEQYF TGCGCCAGCAGCCCAGGCTACGAGCAGTACTTC
. TRBJ1-2 . TRBV5-6 CASSLGRGDGYTF TGTGCCAGCAGCTTGGGTAGGGGGGATGGCTACACCTTC
. TRBJ1-3 . TRBV28 CASSLGRGAAGNTIYF TGTGCCAGCAGTTTGGGTCGGGGGGCTGCTGGAAACACCATATATTTT
. TRBJ2-3 . TRBV24-1 CATSDNSDSTDTQYF TGTGCCACCAGTGACAACAGCGACAGCACAGATACGCAGTATTTT
. TRBJ1-2 . TRBV18 CASSPQDYYGYTF TGTGCCAGCTCACCACAGGACTACTATGGCTACACCTTC
. TRBJ2-3 . TRBV6-5 CASSYRSGTQYF TGTGCCAGCAGTTATCGATCTGGTACGCAGTATTTT
. TRBJ2-3 TRBD2 TRBV20-1 CSASRGLAGYTDTQYF TGCAGTGCTAGTAGAGGGCTAGCGGGGTACACAGATACGCAGTATTTT
. TRBJ2-1 TRBD2 TRBV7-8 CASSLIAGAPSEQFF TGTGCCAGCAGCTTAATAGCGGGGGCCCCGTCTGAGCAGTTCTTC
. TRBJ2-1 . TRBV27 CASSFPPGRQFF TGTGCCAGCAGTTTCCCCCCTGGTCGGCAGTTCTTC
. TRBJ2-7 . TRBV7-9 CASSLIGLHEQYF TGTGCCAGCAGCTTAATCGGGCTCCACGAGCAGTACTTC
few TRBJ1-5 . TRBV6-1 CASSEGRTSNQPQHF TGTGCCAGCAGTGAAGGCAGGACAAGCAATCAGCCCCAGCATTTT
. TRBJ2-7 . TRBV28 CASSFRGLGALEQYF TGTGCCAGCAGTTTTCGTGGTCTCGGGGCTCTCGAGCAGTACTTC
. TRBJ1-1 . TRBV18 CASAPVGVNTEAFF TGTGCCAGCGCCCCTGTAGGGGTGAACACTGAAGCTTTCTTT
. TRBJ1-1 TRBD1 TRBV6-5 CASSYRTGSTPEAFF TGTGCCAGCAGTTACAGGACAGGGTCCACCCCTGAAGCTTTCTTT
once TRBJ2-7 TRBD2 TRBV7-9 CASSPSGGVLHEQYF TGTGCCAGCAGCCCGAGCGGGGGGGTCCTCCACGAGCAGTACTTC
. TRBJ1-1 TRBD1 TRBV2 CASSLGRGKTEAFF TGTGCCAGCAGTCTGGGCAGGGGGAAAACTGAAGCTTTCTTT
. TRBJ1-1 . TRBV4-2 CASSPTTGLMNTEAFF TGTGCCAGCAGCCCAACAACAGGACTGATGAACACTGAAGCTTTCTTT
few TRBJ1-6 . TRBV6-5 CASSASSLSPLHF TGTGCCAGCAGCGCATCCTCGCTTTCACCCCTCCACTTT
. TRBJ1-1 . TRBV11-2 CASSLEFRNSRTEAFF TGTGCCAGCAGCTTAGAATTCAGGAATTCGAGGACTGAAGCTTTCTTT
. TRBJ2-1 . TRBV5-1 CASSLVPGKNEQFF TGCGCCAGCAGCTTGGTCCCGGGAAAAAATGAGCAGTTCTTC
. TRBJ1-5 . TRBV3-1/TRBV3-2 CASSQDLEGQPQHF TGTGCCAGCAGCCAAGATCTTGAGGGACAGCCCCAGCATTTT
. TRBJ1-2 TRBD1 TRBV6-5 CASSYGQGRGYTF TGTGCCAGCAGTTACGGACAGGGTCGAGGCTACACCTTC
. TRBJ1-1 TRBD1 TRBV5-1 CASSSTYQTQGASTEAFF TGCGCCAGCAGCTCCACATACCAAACACAGGGGGCGAGCACTGAAGCTTTCTTT
. TRBJ1-1 TRBD1 TRBV11-2 CASSRQTGGTEAFF TGTGCCAGCAGCAGACAGACAGGGGGCACTGAAGCTTTCTTT
. TRBJ2-7 . TRBV28 CASSEVLTAYEQYF TGTGCCAGCAGCGAGGTGTTGACCGCCTACGAGCAGTACTTC
. TRBJ2-2 TRBD2 TRBV27 CASSLRQGLNSNTGELFF TGTGCCAGCAGTTTAAGGCAGGGACTAAACTCCAACACCGGGGAGCTGTTTTTT
. TRBJ1-2 . TRBV29-1 CSVESGQQGFSYGYTF TGCAGCGTTGAGTCCGGGCAGCAGGGGTTTAGCTATGGCTACACCTTC
once TRBJ1-2 . TRBV28 CASRPPLSNYGYTF TGTGCCAGCAGACCCCCCCTCTCTAACTATGGCTACACCTTC